This T cell receptor (beta chain) was sequenced during a study of shared clonotypes between healthy human individuals (dated by TCRdb to about 2020). Background for the entire study: The cohort included a few men and two women between 18 and 49 years of age. For each donor, CD4 naive and CD4 memory were each given three plates, CD8 naive was given two plates, and CD8 memory was given one plate. To estimate repertoire size and how much clonotypes are shared between individuals, the study performed deep sequencing of blood TCR repertoires from a handful of healthy adults. To increase sequencing depth and limit assay-specific biases, different laboratories used diverse techniques to prepare libraries and sequence TCR repertoires. Per donor, leukapheresis produced somewhere between about 0.85 and 8.9 billion PBMCs.

What the work shows at the level of the full study, not this receptor alone: Sampling was restricted to blood, and TCR repertoires in tissue are likely to differ from TCR repertoires in blood. Pairwise subsampling led to the expectation that sequencing depth would affect the degree of clonotype sharing among donors. Compared with non-shared clonotypes, the clonotypes found in all four sorted-subset donors had higher generation probabilities. Naive subsets generally had larger estimated clonotype richness than memory subsets. About 4.5% of naive CD4, around 3.6% of naive CD8, about 2.4% of memory CD4, and less than 0.45% of memory CD8 clonotypes were shared across a few donors. Because the study included a small number of donors, the genetic and exposure-history diversity represented was limited. Rarefaction of sorted-subset datasets indicated incomplete sequencing despite the large sequencing depth.

Donors were healthy HIV-negative adults with no recently reported acute infections or vaccinations. All donors were Caucasian adults living in Nashville, Tennessee, USA. CD4+ T cells were enriched through magnetic negative selection, after which naive cells were positively selected on CD45RA and the remaining negative fraction served as the memory subset. Blood was collected by leukapheresis, and PBMCs were isolated by Ficoll-Histopaque density gradient centrifugation and then cryopreserved in liquid nitrogen vapor phase. Purity and quantity of every magnetically sorted T cell population were checked by analytical flow cytometry. From each sorted fraction, genomic DNA was isolated and quantified by UV absorbance on a Nanodrop 2000c. Using the deep immunoSEQ assay, TCR CDR3 regions were amplified from genomic DNA by multiplex PCR. Extracted genomic DNA from each cell subset was spread evenly across all wells of several immunoSEQ 96-well plates, with each plate serving as a replicate. For sorted subsets, roughly 190 ng of genomic DNA, equivalent to 25,000 to 30,000 T cell genomes, went into each replicate PCR. Purified libraries were measured with a Qubit 3.0 fluorometer, size-checked on a Bioanalyzer 2100, and measured again with the KAPA Library Quantification kit. Every immunoSEQ 96-well plate was sequenced on a dedicated single-read 150-cycle Illumina NextSeq 550 flow cell. On the study's bioinformatics: Because the immunoSEQ output held only junctional sequences and lacked quality scores, the filtering could not match the filtering applied to full-length reads. Sequences were annotated with PyIR, a Python wrapper for IgBLAST v1.9, and V/J genes and CDR3 were assigned using IMGT germline references. Reads were filtered out if the reads had weak V/J assignments (E-value above 1e-6), no CDR3, stop codons, out-of-frame junctions, or ambiguous translated residues. V3J clonotypes were defined as sequences sharing an identical inferred V gene, J gene, and CDR3 amino acid sequence. Percentage overlap between repertoires was calculated by dividing the number of shared unique clonotypes by the size of the smaller repertoire. RTK rarefaction, the Chao1 estimator, and Recon v2.1 estimates of unobserved clonotypes were used to assess repertoire richness. For all TCRbeta clonotypes obtained by the gDNA method from several donors, generation probabilities were computed with OLGA. This is the immuneACCESS table as TCRdb keeps it, with only in-frame sequences that have V and J called. A part of the clones is gone; compared with another copy, unresolved V genes explain less than half, and the rest is unexplained. V, J and clone size are those of that table, while D and trimming were read from the DNA. A total of 1.6 million or so clones appear in this sample, 96% of them only once. The top ten hold approximately 1.1% of the sample.

The germline V gene yields MGHRA for CDR1 and YSYEKL for CDR2. Measured from the cysteine to the phenylalanine, the CDR3 is 16 residues long. Kept here is only the CDR3 DNA, which spans 48 bases and is read in frame from base 1. Unmatched junction bases come to 2, with V trimmed by 0 bases and J by 2 bases. Note on this clone: What this receptor recognizes is not known. No much larger clone is present one base from it, and per-base qualities are unavailable.

This chain is built from TRBV4-1 and TRBJ2-1, with 9 junctional bases fitting TRBD2. The sequenced material came from naive CD4+ T cells sorted from blood. According to the study, the label for this sample's cell subset or site signals: CD45RA+ positively selected. The TCR sequence derives from a man aged 25-45 years in good health. The nucleotides read TGCGCCAGCAGCCAAGAACTAGCGGGCGCCTACAATGAGCAGTTCTTC. This encodes CASSQELAGAYNEQFF.